One sample yielded the 22 T cell receptor beta chains listed below, sequenced in a study of OX40 agonist ivuxolimab in advanced cancers. Only in-frame clones appear in the TCRdb table, and some are missing; sequencing was by immunoSEQ multiplex PCR. The sample consists of around 80,000 clones, approximately 90% of them appearing once. Material: CD4+ or CD8+ T cells sorted from blood, obtained in a trial of the OX40 agonist ivuxolimab. Receptors originate from an adult with an advanced solid tumor such as melanoma, head and neck, liver or kidney cancer.

The gene calls are TRBV9 and TRBJ2-1; TRBD2 aligns across 9 bases. The CDR3 is 15 residues long. The V gene end was trimmed by 4 bases and the J gene end by 9 bases; junction bases not matched to a gene: 11. Germline CDR1 and CDR2: SGDLS and YYNGEE. The CDR3 loop reads CASSPQAGGYGEQFF. CDR3 DNA sequence: TGTGCCAGCAGCCCCCAAGCGGGGGGCTACGGTGAGCAGTTCTTC.

This clone was seen just once. The rearrangement links TRBV10-3 to TRBJ2-7; possible D gene TRBD2, 6 bases. The CDR3 sequence is 15 residues long. Per germline, CDR1 ENHRY and CDR2 SYGVKD. The V end was cut by 7 bases, the J end by 3 bases, with 19 bases between. CDR3 loop: CAINGGLSRDYEQYF. DNA for the CDR3: TGTGCCATCAATGGCGGACTAAGCCGCGACTACGAGCAGTACTTC.

The chain uses TRBV14 and TRBJ1-2, with D perhaps matching TRBD1 (6 bases). Trimming removed 1 base from V and 8 bases from J, with 14 bases in between. Germline CDR1 reads SGHDN; CDR2 reads FVKESK. The CDR3 is 14 amino acids. Here the CDR3 reads CASSQVRGARGYTF. The CDR3 region has the DNA TGTGCCAGCAGCCAAGTACGGGGGGCGAGGGGCTACACCTTC. Full variable domain (rest looked up from reference TRBV14 and TRBJ1-2): EAGVTQFPSHSVIEKGQTVTLRCDPISGHDNLYWYRRVMGKEIKFLLHFVKESKQDESGMPNNRFLAERTGGTYSTLKVQPAELEDSGVYFCASSQVRGARGYTFGSGTRLTVV.

This chain uses TRBV11-2 with TRBJ2-2, with D unresolved. In germline, CDR1 is SGHAT, CDR2 FQNNGV. Trimming removed 4 bases from V and 4 bases from J, with 1 base in between. The CDR3 covers 11 residues. The CDR3 reads CASSSTGELFF. CDR3 nucleotides: TGTGCCAGCAGCTCCACCGGGGAGCTGTTTTTT.

The chain is built from TRBV18 and TRBJ1-2, with D possibly TRBD1 on 6 matching bases. Trimming removed 5 bases at V and 2 bases at J, with 9 bases between. The CDR3 is 13 amino acids. Germline V gene sequence: CDR1 KGHSH, CDR2 LQKENI. The CDR3 protein is CASSSDSNYGYTF. CDR3 DNA sequence: TGTGCCAGCTCATCGGACAGCAACTATGGCTACACCTTC.

The chain uses TRBV2 and TRBJ1-2, with D uncertain. Trimming took off 3 bases at V and 8 bases at J, with 16 bases between the two ends. The CDR3 is 14 amino acids. CDR1 SNHLY and CDR2 FYNNEI come from the germline V gene. The CDR3 spells CASSDVLLTSGYTF. CDR3 coding DNA: TGTGCCAGCAGTGACGTACTTCTTACGAGCGGCTACACCTTC.

The V call is TRBV5-4, the J call TRBJ1-2; D is unclear. This CDR3 spans 15 amino acids. Trimming took off 0 bases at V and 2 bases at J, with 11 bases between the two ends. Per the germline V gene, CDR1 is SGHNT and CDR2 is YYREEE (reference sequence). CDR3 nucleotide sequence: TGTGCCAGCAGCTTGGCTTTAGGTTCCAACTATGGCTACACCTTC. Its protein product is CASSLALGSNYGYTF.

The chain uses TRBV7-9 and TRBJ2-1, with 12 bases lining up with TRBD2. The CDR3 runs 16 residues. J lost 8 bases, V lost 1 base, and 6 bases had no gene match. In germline, CDR1 is SEHNR, CDR2 FQNEAQ (reference sequence). The CDR3 coding sequence is TGTGCCAGCAGCTTAGGTTGGACTAGCGGGAACGATGAGCAGTTCTTC. It yields the protein CASSLGWTSGNDEQFF.

This clone was found once. The chain links TRBV11-2 to TRBJ2-5, with D possibly TRBD2 on 6 matching bases. This CDR3 is 16 amino acids long. Trimming stripped 3 bases from V and 0 bases from J, with 14 bases between. Looked up from germline, CDR1 is SGHAT and CDR2 is FQNNGV. The CDR3 bases are TGTGCCAGCAGCTTGGGGCGTGGGGGGTACCAAGAGACCCAGTACTTC. It is translated as CASSLGRGGYQETQYF. The entire variable domain, with the rest obtained from reference TRBV11-2 and TRBJ2-5, is as follows: EAGVAQSPRYKIIEKRQSVAFWCNPISGHATLYWYQQILGQGPKLLIQFQNNGVVDDSQLPKDRFSAERLKGVDSTLKIQPAKLEDSAVYLCASSLGRGGYQETQYFGPGTRLLVL.

The chain employs TRBV7-8 and TRBJ1-4; TRBD1 might be the D (6 bases). Between the trimmed V and J ends, which lost 5 bases and 0 bases, there was a span of 13 bases. This CDR3 contains 16 residues. Looked up from germline, CDR1 is SGHVS and CDR2 is FQNEAQ. The CDR3 bases are TGTGCCAGCAGCCTTCGACAGGTGGCAACTAATGAAAAACTGTTTTTT. Residues: CASSLRQVATNEKLFF.

The J gene is TRBJ2-7, the V gene TRBV5-4, with 7 bases fitting TRBD2. This CDR3 is built from 15 residues. Germline V gene lookup returns CDR1 SGHNT and CDR2 YYREEE (reference sequence). V lost 1 base, J lost 2 bases, and 6 bases stayed unmatched. CDR3 nucleotides: TGTGCCAGCAGCTTGATGTCTAGCGGAACCTACGAGCAGTACTTC. Protein sequence: CASSLMSSGTYEQYF.

The CDR3 spells CASSLGYTRDNYNSPLHF. In DNA form, the CDR3 reads TGCGCCAGCAGCTTGGGCTATACCCGGGACAACTATAATTCACCCCTCCACTTT. The rearrangement uses TRBV5-1 and TRBJ1-6; TRBD1 is a possible D gene (6 bases). Germline V gene lookup returns CDR1 SGHRS and CDR2 YFSETQ. Trimming took 0 bases from V and 3 from J, leaving 16 bases between them. CDR3 length: 18 amino acids.

The gene calls are TRBV15 and TRBJ2-7; 9 positions match TRBD1. J was trimmed by 6 bases and V by 5 bases; bases with no gene match: 8. Germline-derived CDR1 and CDR2 are LNHNV and YYDKDF (reference sequence). There are 14 residues in the CDR3. The CDR3: CATSRKGQGSEQYF. CDR3 coding DNA: TGTGCCACCAGCCGAAAGGGACAGGGATCCGAGCAGTACTTC.

V usage is TRBV5-4 and J usage is TRBJ2-5, with 12 positions matching TRBD2. CDR1 is SGHNT and CDR2 is YYREEE in the germline V gene (reference sequence). J gave up 5 bases and V 1 base, and 6 bases lay outside the gene matches. The CDR3 runs 16 residues. The CDR3 nucleotides read TGTGCCAGCAGCTTGAGACTAGCGGGAGAATCTGAGACCCAGTACTTC. This sequence encodes CASSLRLAGESETQYF.

V is TRBV5-1 and J is TRBJ1-5; weak D call: TRBD1 (5 bases). The V gene lost 3 bases and the J gene lost 0 bases, with 19 bases spanning the gap. The germline V gene encodes CDR1 SGHRS and CDR2 YFSETQ. This CDR3 has 18 residues. The CDR3 sequence: CASSYRNPDTDSNQPQHF. CDR3 nucleotide sequence: TGCGCCAGCAGCTATCGGAACCCGGACACCGATAGCAATCAGCCCCAGCATTTT.

This clone was observed once. Other DNA sequences from this sample encode an identical CDR3 as well. The CDR3 protein is CASSPLGGYGYTF. The CDR3 DNA reads TGTGCCAGTAGCCCATTAGGTGGCTATGGCTACACCTTC. V usage is TRBV19 and J usage is TRBJ1-2, with D hard to call. V was shortened by 6 bases and J by 4 bases, with 12 bases between the two germline ends. The CDR3 is 13 amino acids. The germline V gene encodes CDR1 LNHDA and CDR2 SQIVND (reference sequence).

This chain connects TRBV2 to TRBJ2-7; tentatively, D is TRBD2 (6 bases). The CDR3 has 13 residues. V gave up 5 bases and J gave up 4 bases, with 12 bases separating them. CDR1 and CDR2 (germline): SNHLY, FYNNEI. This chain's CDR3 is CASSRGLEYEQYF. The DNA of the CDR3 is TGTGCCAGCAGTAGGGGACTGGAATACGAGCAGTACTTC.

The chain uses TRBV19 and TRBJ2-3; D is unresolved. This CDR3 is built from 18 residues. CDR1 and CDR2 (germline): LNHDA, SQIVND (reference sequence). The V end was cut by 0 bases, the J end by 1 base, with 17 bases between. The CDR3 spells CASSIDASSVVGTDTQYF. The DNA of the CDR3 is TGTGCCAGTAGTATAGATGCTTCTAGTGTCGTTGGCACAGATACGCAGTATTTT.

J is TRBJ2-7 and V is TRBV5-5; 7 bases are a match to TRBD2. This CDR3 contains 15 residues. The V and J ends lost 6 bases and 0 bases, in that order; junction bases with no gene match: 9. Germline CDR1 SGHKS, CDR2 YYEKEE (reference sequence). The CDR3 loop reads CASIRRLADSYEQYF. For the CDR3, the DNA is TGTGCCAGCATCCGGAGGCTAGCGGACTCCTACGAGCAGTACTTC.

V and J are TRBV18 and TRBJ2-1; TRBD1 matches at 9 bases. This CDR3 contains 16 residues. The V gene's germline CDR1 is KGHSH and CDR2 LQKENI. With 6 bases clipped from V and 3 bases from J, the junction kept 9 bases outside the gene matches. The CDR3 loop reads CASSLRTGGIYNEQFF. Written as DNA, the CDR3 is TGTGCCAGCTCCCTGCGAACAGGGGGCATCTACAATGAGCAGTTCTTC.

This clone was seen a handful of times. In nucleotides, the CDR3 is TGTGCCAGCAGTGATCAGGGGGCGAATCAGCCCCAGCATTTT. Its translation is CASSDQGANQPQHF. The gene calls are TRBV2 and TRBJ1-5; 8 bases are shared with TRBD1. Germline CDR1 SNHLY, CDR2 FYNNEI. This CDR3 comprises 14 residues. V lost 3 bases and J lost 4; bases outside the gene matches: 2.

This chain links TRBV25-1 with TRBJ2-5; 8 bases fit TRBD1. V lost 4 bases and J lost 5; bases outside the gene matches: 9. This CDR3 contains 15 residues. CDR1 is MGHDK and CDR2 is SYGVNS in the germline V gene. DNA for the CDR3: TGTGCCAGCAGTGCGCTTCAGGGGGCAGGGGAGACCCAGTACTTC. Protein sequence: CASSALQGAGETQYF.